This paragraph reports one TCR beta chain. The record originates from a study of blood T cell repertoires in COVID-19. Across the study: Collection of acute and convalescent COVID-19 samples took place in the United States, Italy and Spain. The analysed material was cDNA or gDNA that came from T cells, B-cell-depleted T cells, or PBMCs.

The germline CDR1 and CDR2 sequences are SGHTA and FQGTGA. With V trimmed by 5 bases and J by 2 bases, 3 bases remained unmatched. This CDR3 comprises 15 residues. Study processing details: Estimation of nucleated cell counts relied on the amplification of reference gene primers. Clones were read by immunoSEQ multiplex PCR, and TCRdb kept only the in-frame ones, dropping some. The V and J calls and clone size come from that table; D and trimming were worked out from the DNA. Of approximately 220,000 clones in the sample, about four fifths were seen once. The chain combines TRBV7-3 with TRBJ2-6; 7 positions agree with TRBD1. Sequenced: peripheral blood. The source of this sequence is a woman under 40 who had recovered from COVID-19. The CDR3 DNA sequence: TGTGCCAGCAGCCGACAGGGAACTGGGGCCAACGTCCTGACTTTC. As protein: CASSRQGTGANVLTF.